This T cell receptor (beta chain) was identified during a study of OX40 agonist ivuxolimab in advanced cancers. Study information: Patients received intravenous ivuxolimab every 2 weeks at 0.01 to 10 mg/kg. Eligibility rules accepted prior anti-PD-1, anti-PD-L1 or anti-CTLA-4 therapy, and roughly 42% had some.

Remarks on this clone: What it binds is unknown.

General study findings and limits: Nonresponders, in some cases, also had low normalized T-cell clonal expansion.

Here immunoSEQ multiplex PCR was the method, and the copy in TCRdb shows in-frame clones only, minus some. The repertoire has 25,000 to 35,000 clones, 86% of them found once; the top ten carry 25% to 40%. The CDR3 covers 14 residues. Looked up from germline, CDR1 is MNHEY and CDR2 is SVGAGI. The V segment lost 5 bases and the J segment 7 bases; nucleotides outside the gene matches: 9. The sequence came from an adult with an advanced solid tumor such as melanoma, head and neck, liver or kidney cancer. The chain combines TRBV6-5 with TRBJ2-5; 8 bases fit TRBD1. The specimen comprised CD4+ or CD8+ T cells sorted from blood, sampled in a trial of the OX40 agonist ivuxolimab. The CDR3 DNA reads TGTGCCAGCAGTCCTCGGACAGGGTTCGGGACCCAGTACTTC. Translation: CASSPRTGFGTQYF.